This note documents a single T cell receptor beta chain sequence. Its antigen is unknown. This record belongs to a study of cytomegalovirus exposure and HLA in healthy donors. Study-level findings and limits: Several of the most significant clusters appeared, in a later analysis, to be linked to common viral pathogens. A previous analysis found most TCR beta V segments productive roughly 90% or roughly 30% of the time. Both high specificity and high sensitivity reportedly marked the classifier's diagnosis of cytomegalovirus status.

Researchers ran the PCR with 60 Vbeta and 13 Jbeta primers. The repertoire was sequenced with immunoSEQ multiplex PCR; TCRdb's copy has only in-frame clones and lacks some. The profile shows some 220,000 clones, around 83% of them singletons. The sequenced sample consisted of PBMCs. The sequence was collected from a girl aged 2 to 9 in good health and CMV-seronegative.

CDR3 in amino acids: CSAPTGPILGYTF. CDR3 DNA: TGCAGCGCCCCGACAGGACCCATATTGGGCTACACCTTC. This chain uses TRBV29-1 with TRBJ1-2; D may be TRBD1 (6 bases). Germline CDR1 reads SQVTM; CDR2 reads ANQGSEA. The ends were cut back, 7 bases at V and 8 bases at J, with 20 bases in the middle. The CDR3 totals 13 residues.